A selection of T cell receptor beta chains follows, all from one sample in a study of blood T cell repertoires in COVID-19. Sequencing used immunoSEQ multiplex PCR; TCRdb keeps in-frame clones, though not all of them. This table has about 120,000 clones, approximately 85% appearing once. Sequencing was carried out using peripheral blood. Receptors originate from an elderly man with acute or convalescent COVID-19. Both conserved end residues are part of each CDR3. Each record gives: V gene, J gene, clone size, D gene, CDR3 DNA, CDR3 protein. D genes are given only for firm matches. Clone sizes are given selectively: once, few, many, or a class where the clone is expanded.

TRBV4-2,TRBJ2-7,-,TRBD2,TGTGCCAGCAGCCAAGATCTTGGGACTAGCGGTTACGAGCAGTACTTC,CASSQDLGTSGYEQYF
TRBV25-1,TRBJ2-2,-,TRBD1,TGTGCCAGCAGTGCGGGGACAGCCGGGGAGCTGTTTTTT,CASSAGTAGELFF
TRBV14,TRBJ2-3,-,-,TGTGCCAGCAGCCTTTCCAGGGTTTTGCAGTATTTT,CASSLSRVLQYF
TRBV3-1/TRBV3-2,TRBJ2-7,once,TRBD1,TGTGCCAGCAGCCGACAGGGCGGGTCCTACGAGCAGTACTTC,CASSRQGGSYEQYF
TRBV20-1,TRBJ2-1,-,TRBD2,TGCAGTGCTAGTTTTAGCGGGGGGTCCTACAATGAGCAGTTCTTC,CSASFSGGSYNEQFF
TRBV6-2/TRBV6-3,TRBJ1-5,once,TRBD1,TGTGCCAGCAGTTACCCAGGGACAGGGGGTCAGCCCCAGCATTTT,CASSYPGTGGQPQHF
TRBV3-1/TRBV3-2,TRBJ1-6,-,-,TGTGCCAGCAGCCAAGAATGGGGCTATTCACCCCTCCACTTT,CASSQEWGYSPLHF
TRBV5-1,TRBJ1-2,-,-,TGCGCCAGCAGCTATGACAGGTCCTATGGCTACACCTTC,CASSYDRSYGYTF
TRBV5-8,TRBJ1-2,few,TRBD1,TGTGCCAGCAGCTTGGGCATGGCCGGGACAGGCTATGGCTACACCTTC,CASSLGMAGTGYGYTF
TRBV14,TRBJ1-4,once,TRBD1,TGTGCCAGCAGCCAAAGACGACCTGGACAGGGAGGAGAAAAACTGTTTTTT,CASSQRRPGQGGEKLFF
TRBV3-1/TRBV3-2,TRBJ2-7,-,-,TGTGCCAGCAGCCCTGGGACTTTTCGAAGCTCCTACGAGCAGTACTTC,CASSPGTFRSSYEQYF
TRBV5-4,TRBJ2-3,-,-,TGTGCCGTCGAGACGGGAGGCACAGATACGCAGTATTTT,CAVETGGTDTQYF
TRBV28,TRBJ2-6,-,-,TGTGCCAGCAGTCCCTACTCCGGAGGGTCCTGGGGGGCCAACGTCCTGACTTTC,CASSPYSGGSWGANVLTF
TRBV3-1/TRBV3-2,TRBJ1-5,-,-,TGTGCCAGCAGCCAAGATCTAAGCAATCAGCCCCAGCATTTT,CASSQDLSNQPQHF
TRBV5-1,TRBJ2-7,-,-,TGCGCCAGCAGCTTGAATAGCGATGGGTCCTACGAGCAGTACTTC,CASSLNSDGSYEQYF
TRBV9,TRBJ2-2,-,-,TGTGCCAGCAGCGTAGGACTGGGGCCCGGGGAGCTGTTTTTT,CASSVGLGPGELFF
TRBV10-3,TRBJ2-5,-,TRBD2,TGTGCCATCAGTGACTTGGCTAGCGGGGCCCTAAGGCCCCCAGAGACCCAGTACTTC,CAISDLASGALRPPETQYF
TRBV2,TRBJ1-1,-,-,TGTGCCAGCAGTGTGACAGGCGCCATGAACACTGAAGCTTTCTTT,CASSVTGAMNTEAFF
TRBV6-5,TRBJ2-6,-,TRBD2,TGTGCCAGCAGTCGCGGGGGCTCTGGGGCCAACGTCCTGACTTTC,CASSRGGSGANVLTF
TRBV6-5,TRBJ2-1,-,TRBD2,TGTGCCAGCAGTTACTCAGGGCTAGCGGGAGTCAATGAGCAGTTCTTC,CASSYSGLAGVNEQFF
TRBV4-1,TRBJ1-4,few,-,TGCGCCAGCAGGCGGACAGACTTAGTTGCAACTAATGAAAAACTGTTTTTT,CASRRTDLVATNEKLFF
TRBV5-1,TRBJ2-5,-,-,TGCGCCAGCAGCCCGGTGGGAGGATGGAGCGAGACCCAGTACTTC,CASSPVGGWSETQYF
TRBV5-1,TRBJ1-1,-,-,TGCGCCAGCAGCTCACGCCCGGGGGGCCCGTTGAACACTGAAGCTTTCTTT,CASSSRPGGPLNTEAFF
TRBV18,TRBJ1-1,few,-,TGTGCCAGCTCCACGGGTGGAACTGAAGCTTTCTTT,CASSTGGTEAFF
TRBV2,TRBJ2-5,-,-,TGTGCCAGCAGTCCTCGACGGGAACAAGAGACCCAGTACTTC,CASSPRREQETQYF
TRBV4-3,TRBJ1-6,-,-,TGCGCCAGCAGCCAAGAACGAGAGAGCTCCTATAATTCACCCCTCCACTTT,CASSQERESSYNSPLHF
TRBV5-1,TRBJ2-2,-,-,TGCGCCAGCGAGAAAGATAACACCGGGGAGCTGTTTTTT,CASEKDNTGELFF
TRBV15,TRBJ2-2,-,-,TGTGCCACCAGCAGAGGGGCAGCCAACACCGGGGAGCTGTTTTTT,CATSRGAANTGELFF
TRBV16,TRBJ2-5,-,-,TGTGCCAGCAGCCTAAACAGGCAAGAGACCCAGTACTTC,CASSLNRQETQYF
TRBV14,TRBJ2-7,-,-,TGTGCCAGCAGCCCGCGAAGGGCGGGTGAGCAGTACTTC,CASSPRRAGEQYF
TRBV2,TRBJ1-2,-,-,TGTGCCAGCAGTGAATGGGGGGACTATGGCTACACCTTC,CASSEWGDYGYTF
TRBV14,TRBJ1-1,few,TRBD1,TGTGCCAGCAGCTTCAGGGGGGTGAACACTGAAGCTTTCTTT,CASSFRGVNTEAFF
TRBV30,TRBJ1-4,-,-,TGTGCCTGGGGAACACAGGGCTTCGGGGAAAAACTGTTTTTT,CAWGTQGFGEKLFF
TRBV6-2/TRBV6-3,TRBJ1-6,-,TRBD1,TGTGCCAGCAGTTCGGCCAAGGGGGCCACAAATTCACCCCTCCACTTT,CASSSAKGATNSPLHF
TRBV11-2,TRBJ1-6,-,-,TGTGCCAGCAGCTTCTCGGACACAAATTCACCCCTCCACTTT,CASSFSDTNSPLHF
TRBV5-1,TRBJ1-1,-,TRBD1,TGCGCCAGCAGCCCAAAGACAGGGGGAGGCACTGAAGCTTTCTTT,CASSPKTGGGTEAFF